The entry below describes one T cell receptor beta chain. Its antigen is not known. Amplification used 60 Vbeta primers and 13 Jbeta primers. Assay: immunoSEQ multiplex PCR; the TCRdb copy retains only in-frame clones and omits some. Of roughly 110,000 clones in the sample, approximately 82% were seen once. The data derive from a study of cytomegalovirus exposure and HLA in healthy donors. General study points: Published work reported that the classifier diagnosed cytomegalovirus status with high specificity and sensitivity.

V gave up 3 bases and J gave up 15 bases; unmatched junction bases: 12. Germline assignment: CDR1 SGHRS and CDR2 YFSETQ. This CDR3 is 14 amino acids long. The receptor comes from a man aged 25 to 45 in good health and CMV-seropositive. The sequenced sample was PBMCs. V usage is TRBV5-1 and J usage is TRBJ2-1; 10 bases fit TRBD2. CDR3 region: CASSWSAGGPSPFF. The DNA of the CDR3 is TGCGCCAGCAGCTGGTCAGCGGGAGGGCCTTCCCCGTTCTTC.